This T cell receptor (beta chain) emerged from a study of metastatic and nonmetastatic thyroid tumors. Study at large: The authors compared repertoires across blood and tumor or nodule tissue from malignant and benign thyroid patients. Findings of the study overall: As reported, TCR beta diversity in blood and tumor was significantly higher in malignant thyroid tumors than in benign nodules.

TCRdb reprocessed the PCR reads using MiXCR. The sample carries about 93,000 clones, approximately 12% recorded once. The entire patient cohort was treatment-naive prior to thyroid surgery. This clone was counted at least ten times. Antigen unknown. The same CDR3 is also encoded by other DNA sequences in this sample. The germline V gene encodes CDR1 MNHNS and CDR2 SASEGT. This CDR3 has 18 amino acids. The junction had 18 bases not matched to a gene; V was cut back by 5 bases and J by 6 bases. Sequencing used blood. V usage is TRBV6-1 and J usage is TRBJ1-5; 8 bases map to TRBD1. This TCR was recovered from a female donor with papillary thyroid cancer or a benign thyroid nodule (not recorded which). Some clones in this sample may be carry-over from other donors' samples. Here the CDR3 DNA reads TGTGCCAGCAGTAAACTTAAAGCGGACAGGGTGGTGGGTCAGCCCCAGCATTTT. Translating gives CASSKLKADRVVGQPQHF.